Below are 29 T cell receptor beta chains sequenced from a single sample in a study of CD8+ T cells in alopecia areata. The authors extracted RNA and reverse transcribed it into cDNA as the sequencing template. Clones were sequenced by immunoSEQ multiplex PCR, and TCRdb holds only the in-frame ones, with some missing. Of 7,500 to 9,500 clones in the sample, around 50% were seen once. Alopecia areata patients provided lesional scalp punch biopsies and peripheral blood. Sample: skin, taken at week 0. These receptors all stem from a human donor with alopecia areata.

The chain couples TRBV9 to TRBJ2-7, with 9 bases that match TRBD2. This CDR3 contains 14 residues. Losses at the gene ends were 4 bases for V and 3 bases for J; bases not matched to a gene: 5. The V gene's germline CDR1 is SGDLS and CDR2 YYNGEE. DNA of the CDR3: TGTGCCAGCAGCCCCGGGACTAGCATCTACGAGCAGTACTTC. Translation: CASSPGTSIYEQYF.

This CDR3 reads CAPLEPKGGRNEQFF. The CDR3 DNA sequence: TGCGCCCCCTTGGAGCCCAAGGGGGGTCGCAATGAGCAGTTCTTC. J is TRBJ2-1 and V is TRBV23-1; perhaps D is TRBD1 or TRBD2 (6 bases each). TRBV23-1 is an ORF, and what it does is uncertain. V lost 11 bases, J lost 6 bases, and 23 bases lay in between. The CDR3 is 15 residues long.

The gene calls are TRBV2 and TRBJ2-1, with D maybe TRBD2 (6 bases). CDR1 is SNHLY and CDR2 is FYNNEI in the germline V gene. The CDR3 contains 15 residues. The V end was cut by 6 bases, the J end by 4 bases, with 16 bases between. CDR3 protein: CASRPAGGWYNEQFF. The DNA of the CDR3 is TGTGCCAGCAGGCCCGCCGGGGGATGGTACAATGAGCAGTTCTTC.

The CDR3 sequence is CASSLSLVTGLGMYGYTF. CDR3 DNA: TGTGCCAGCAGTTTATCCCTAGTGACAGGGTTGGGGATGTATGGCTACACCTTC. V usage is TRBV27 and J usage is TRBJ1-2; 7 bases align to TRBD1. After removal of 0 bases from V and 5 bases from J, the junction contained 15 bases not matched to a gene. The CDR3 runs 18 residues. The germline gives CDR1 MNHEY, CDR2 SMNVEV (reference sequence).

This chain joins TRBV4-1 and TRBJ2-5; perhaps TRBD1 as D (6 bases). V was pared by 2 bases and J by 3 bases, with 31 bases between. The CDR3 extends over 21 amino acids. Germline CDR1 reads MGHRA; CDR2 reads YSYEKL. CDR3 region: CASSQPGAKTDAGNREETQYF. CDR3 in DNA: TGCGCCAGCAGCCAACCAGGGGCCAAGACGGACGCCGGGAATCGGGAAGAGACCCAGTACTTC.

V is TRBV28 and J is TRBJ1-1; D is unclear. CDR1 is MDHEN, CDR2 SYDVKM, per germline. The V and J ends lost 6 bases and 1 base respectively, with 9 bases between them. The CDR3 totals 13 residues. The DNA of the CDR3 is TGTGCCAGCAGACGGCGTTGGAACACTGAAGCTTTCTTT. Translating it yields CASRRRWNTEAFF.

This clone turned up a few times. The V gene is TRBV11-2, the J gene TRBJ1-1; no firm D call. Looked up from germline, CDR1 is SGHAT and CDR2 is FQNNGV. The length of the CDR3 is 13 residues. V lost 6 bases, J lost 2 bases, and 10 bases lay in between. The CDR3 here is CASRRIHNTEAFF. In DNA, the CDR3 is TGTGCCAGCAGGAGGATTCATAACACTGAAGCTTTCTTT.

The rearrangement joins TRBV5-1 to TRBJ2-3, with D hard to call. Germline lookup yields CDR1 SGHRS and CDR2 YFSETQ. Trimming left V 0 bases short and J 5 bases short, with 13 bases between. The CDR3 is 15 residues long. The CDR3 protein is CASSLAQVPRDTQYF. As DNA, the CDR3 is TGCGCCAGCAGCTTGGCTCAGGTCCCTAGAGATACGCAGTATTTT.

The chain employs TRBV14 and TRBJ2-1, with no clear D. Germline V lookup: CDR1 SGHDN, CDR2 FVKESK. The CDR3 is made up of 15 amino acids. Trimming stripped 0 bases from V and 4 bases from J, with 10 bases between. The DNA of the CDR3 is TGTGCCAGCAGCCAAGATCCCGGAGAGTACAATGAGCAGTTCTTC. It specifies CASSQDPGEYNEQFF.

This sequence joins TRBV18 and TRBJ2-7, with D perhaps TRBD2 (6 bases). The CDR3 covers 12 residues. CDR1 KGHSH and CDR2 LQKENI come from the germline V gene. V was cut by 5 bases and J by 4 bases, with 9 bases left in between. This CDR3 reads CASSGDLYEQYF. In DNA form, the CDR3 reads TGTGCCAGCTCAGGGGACTTATACGAGCAGTACTTC. The whole variable domain, filled in from reference TRBV18 and TRBJ2-7, reads NAGVMQNPRHLVRRRGQEARLRCSPMKGHSHVYWYRQLPEEGLKFMVYLQKENIIDESGMPKERFSAEFPKEGPSILRIQQVVRGDSAAYFCASSGDLYEQYFGPGTRLTVT.

This chain links TRBV29-1 with TRBJ1-1; no reliable D call. The V gene lost 1 base and the J gene lost 6 bases, with 9 bases spanning the gap. The CDR3 runs 12 residues. CDR1 and CDR2 from the germline V gene are SQVTM and ANQGSEA. The CDR3 spells CSVEGGLAEAFF. The CDR3 DNA reads as TGCAGCGTTGAAGGGGGTCTGGCTGAAGCTTTCTTT.

The sample holds a few counts of this clone. V usage is TRBV13 and J usage is TRBJ2-1, with 7 bases lining up with TRBD2. The CDR3 runs 14 residues. The ends lost 6 bases at V and 10 bases at J; junction bases unmatched: 12. Germline loops: CDR1 PRHDT, CDR2 FYEKMQ (reference sequence). CDR3 bases: TGTGCCAGCAGGGGGACTACGGGTCGATACGAGCAGTTCTTC. Protein product: CASRGTTGRYEQFF.

The V gene is TRBV2, the J gene TRBJ1-5; a weak D match, TRBD1 (5 bases). Germline values: CDR1 SNHLY, CDR2 FYNNEI. Trimming pared 4 bases from V and 4 bases from J, leaving 11 bases between. This CDR3 region has 14 residues. This chain's CDR3 is CASSGGPGNQPQHF. The CDR3 nucleotides are TGTGCCAGCAGTGGGGGCCCTGGGAATCAGCCCCAGCATTTT. The whole variable domain, filled in from reference TRBV2 and TRBJ1-5, reads EPEVTQTPSHQVTQMGQEVILRCVPISNHLYFYWYRQILGQKVEFLVSFYNNEISEKSEIFDDQFSVERPDGSNFTLKIRSTKLEDSAMYFCASSGGPGNQPQHFGDGTRLSIL.

The chain joins TRBV9 to TRBJ1-5, with 7 bases that match TRBD1. Trimming removed 6 bases from V and 4 bases from J; junction bases left unmatched: 7. CDR3 length: 14 residues. The germline gives CDR1 SGDLS, CDR2 YYNGEE. The CDR3 is CASNTGQSNQPQHF. The CDR3 DNA reads as TGTGCCAGCAACACGGGACAGTCGAATCAGCCCCAGCATTTT.

The rearrangement links TRBV29-1 to TRBJ2-5, with 7 nucleotides matching TRBD2. Trimming took 3 bases from V and 1 from J; bases not matched to a gene: 2. The CDR3 loop spans 13 amino acids. Germline V gene sequence: CDR1 SQVTM, CDR2 ANQGSEA. Here the CDR3 DNA reads TGCAGCGTTGAGGGACTACCCCAAGAGACCCAGTACTTC. Translation: CSVEGLPQETQYF.

This clone is classed as medium-sized. This chain uses TRBV4-3 with TRBJ2-1; D unclear. This CDR3 spans 18 amino acids. V gave up 0 bases and J gave up 7 bases, with 22 bases separating them. Germline V gene sequence: CDR1 LGHNA, CDR2 YSLEER. CDR3 amino acids: CASSQDRVLSGLRNEQFF. Here the CDR3 DNA reads TGCGCCAGCAGCCAAGATCGAGTCCTCTCTGGGCTCCGGAATGAGCAGTTCTTC.

The genes are TRBV4-3 and TRBJ2-1, with D maybe TRBD2 (5 bases). CDR3 length: 15 amino acids. The germline CDR1 and CDR2 sequences are LGHNA and YSLEER. Trimming shortened V by 0 bases and J by 6 bases, and 12 bases separated the two germline ends. CDR3 sequence (DNA): TGCGCCAGCAGCCAAGAAGGAGGCGCGGGCAATGAGCAGTTCTTC. Amino acids: CASSQEGGAGNEQFF.

This clone showed up just a few times. The rearrangement uses TRBV7-9 and TRBJ2-5, with unresolved D. Germline V gene data show CDR1 as SEHNR and CDR2 as FQNEAQ (reference sequence). V lost 0 bases and J lost 1, with 6 bases in between. CDR3 length: 14 residues. This CDR3 reads CASSLALTQETQYF. CDR3 DNA: TGTGCCAGCAGCTTAGCCCTTACCCAAGAGACCCAGTACTTC.

The chain employs TRBV25-1 and TRBJ2-3; D is perhaps TRBD1 (6 bases). Germline V gene lookup returns CDR1 MGHDK and CDR2 SYGVNS. V lost 4 bases to trimming and J lost 1 base, with 6 bases between them. This CDR3 comprises 13 residues. CDR3 amino acids: CASSGQGTDTQYF. CDR3 coding DNA: TGTGCCAGCAGTGGACAGGGCACAGATACGCAGTATTTT.

This chain joins TRBV15 and TRBJ2-3; a weak D match, TRBD2 (7 bases). CDR1 and CDR2 (germline): LNHNV, YYDKDF (reference sequence). This CDR3 has 18 residues. V lost 0 bases and J 2 bases, leaving 18 bases between the germline ends. Here the CDR3 reads CATSRDLKSGGITDTQYF. As DNA, the CDR3 is TGTGCCACCAGCAGAGATTTAAAATCGGGGGGCATCACAGATACGCAGTATTTT.

The V gene is TRBV28, the J gene TRBJ2-5; D possibly uses TRBD1 or TRBD2 (5 bases each). Germline lookup yields CDR1 MDHEN and CDR2 SYDVKM. V lost 10 bases and J lost 4, with 25 bases in between. The CDR3 loop spans 16 amino acids. The CDR3 loop reads CATGLNLEEQGETQYF. CDR3 DNA: TGTGCCACAGGGTTGAATTTGGAGGAGCAGGGAGAGACCCAGTACTTC.

A single count supports this clone. The chain links TRBV9 to TRBJ2-1; 7 nucleotides agree with TRBD2. The ends lost 4 bases at V and 4 bases at J; junction bases unmatched: 17. CDR3 size: 18 residues. Germline V CDR1 and CDR2: SGDLS, YYNGEE. The CDR3 loop is CASSPQPGGRVQYNEQFF. The CDR3 nucleotides are TGTGCCAGCAGCCCTCAACCTGGCGGGAGAGTACAGTACAATGAGCAGTTCTTC.

V is TRBV4-1 and J is TRBJ1-3; D gene ambiguous. Between the trimmed V and J ends, which lost 4 bases and 0 bases, there was a span of 7 bases. Germline CDR1 MGHRA, CDR2 YSYEKL. There are 14 residues in the CDR3. The CDR3 DNA reads TGCGCCAGCAGCCCGGATTTCTCTGGAAACACCATATATTTT. It codes for CASSPDFSGNTIYF.

This clone has more than one count but fewer than ten. V is TRBV7-9 and J is TRBJ2-5; D unresolved. Trimming shortened V by 2 bases and J by 5 bases, and 9 bases separated the two germline ends. Germline V gene lookup returns CDR1 SEHNR and CDR2 FQNEAQ (reference sequence). There are 13 residues in the CDR3. This CDR3 is CASSLLAAETQYF. The DNA for the CDR3 is TGTGCCAGCAGCTTACTCGCGGCCGAGACCCAGTACTTC.

The V gene is TRBV6-1, the J gene TRBJ2-3; maybe TRBD2 (8 bases). This CDR3 has 15 residues. V shed 5 bases and J shed 3 bases, with 15 bases lying between them. CDR1 MNHNS and CDR2 SASEGT come from the germline V gene. This CDR3 reads CASSFGRGRTDTQYF. The CDR3 bases are TGTGCCAGCAGTTTCGGGAGGGGGCGAACAGATACGCAGTATTTT.

In its sample, this clone is large. The chain combines TRBV5-8 with TRBJ2-1, with 11 bases identical to TRBD2. J was trimmed by 5 bases and V by 4 bases; bases with no gene match: 5. Per germline, CDR1 SGHTS and CDR2 YDEGEE. This CDR3 region has 15 residues. CDR3 protein: CASSLGLAAHNEQFF. CDR3 sequence (DNA): TGTGCCAGCAGCCTGGGACTAGCGGCACACAATGAGCAGTTCTTC.

DNA of the CDR3: TGTGCCAGCAGCGTAGAATCTAGTTACTACGAGCAGTACTTC. Protein product: CASSVESSYYEQYF. The V call is TRBV9, the J call TRBJ2-7; no definite D call. The germline CDR1 and CDR2 sequences are SGDLS and YYNGEE. The germline V and J ends were trimmed by 0 bases and 3 bases, with 10 bases remaining between them. The CDR3 runs to 14 residues.

The V call is TRBV12-1, the J call TRBJ1-2; the tabulated D call, TRBD1, remains unverified against the DNA. TRBV12-1 counts as a pseudogene. This CDR3 has 16 amino acids. The CDR3 DNA sequence: TGTGCCAGCAGCTTTGCCGGCAGGGGGCTCTTCTATGGCTACACCTTC. Translating it yields CASSFAGRGLFYGYTF.

This clone has more than one count but fewer than ten. The V and J genes are TRBV4-1 and TRBJ2-1; 9 bases agree with TRBD2. This CDR3 has 15 amino acids. With V trimmed by 5 bases and J by 1 base, 3 bases remained unmatched. The V gene's germline CDR1 is MGHRA and CDR2 YSYEKL. The CDR3 is CASSEGLASYNEQFF. The CDR3 nucleotides read TGCGCCAGCAGCGAGGGACTAGCTTCCTACAATGAGCAGTTCTTC.